This TCR beta chain was captured by sequencing in a study of glioma-infiltrating T cells after dendritic cell vaccination. As for the study in general: Patients had newly diagnosed or recurrent glioblastoma and received dendritic cell vaccines. Study results and caveats: Patients with more pretreatment TILs had longer time to progression and survival.

This clone has a single count. Antigen specificity is unknown. Time point specified: after dendritic cell vaccination, including at tumor progression/relapse. Amplification used 60 V beta primers and 13 J beta primers. This table comes from immunoSEQ multiplex PCR, and its TCRdb copy is limited to in-frame clones, with some not included. Of 100,000 or so clones in the sample, around 80% were seen once. The sequences come from blood, collected after dendritic cell vaccination. The source is a human donor with glioblastoma.

CDR3 in DNA: TGTGCCAGCAGCTTAGTAGACACCGAGCAGTTCTTC. Amino acid sequence: CASSLVDTEQFF. The genes are TRBV7-9 and TRBJ2-1, with no clear D. Germline V gene sequence: CDR1 SEHNR, CDR2 FQNEAQ (reference sequence). The CDR3 is 12 residues long. V was pared by 1 base and J by 10 bases, with 8 bases between.